The clone carrying this TCR beta chain was seen only a few times. The antigen remains undetermined. These data come from a study of T cell repertoires in cytomegalovirus infection. Across the study: Shared public TCR beta signatures pointed to both CMV infection and a matching HLA type. Whole-study results and caveats: Cumulative public TCR beta family frequency identified carriers of CMV plus the relevant HLA. Predominance within the ex vivo response was attributable to HLA-C-restricted CMV-specific TCR beta clonotypes.

The trim removed 5 bases at V and 7 bases at J, leaving 10 bases unmatched. CDR1 is MDHEN, CDR2 SYDVKM, per germline. The length of the CDR3 is 14 residues. TCRdb analysed the reads with MiXCR anew, one entry per CDR3 protein. The table shows approximately 250,000 distinct CDR3 sequences, with 9% to 15% occurring only once. The V call is TRBV28, the J call TRBJ1-2; 7 bases agree with TRBD1. Sequenced input: PBMCs. The TCR originated in a human donor in good health (CMV status not recorded). Some clones in this sample may be carry-over from other donors' samples. CDR3 sequence reads: CASSASGGMGGYTF. In DNA form, the CDR3 reads TGTGCCAGCAGTGCTTCAGGGGGTATGGGTGGCTACACCTTC.